This is a list of T cell receptor beta chains from one sample in a study of glioma-infiltrating T cells after dendritic cell vaccination. TCRdb keeps only in-frame clones here, not all; method: immunoSEQ multiplex PCR. The sample lists approximately 90,000 clones; 80% to 90% were seen once. This specimen consisted of blood, obtained after dendritic cell vaccination. Receptor source: a human donor with glioblastoma. Both conserved end residues are part of each CDR3. Fields, in order: D gene, V gene, J gene, clone size, CDR3 length, CDR3 DNA, CDR3 protein. D genes are given only for firm matches. Clone sizes are given selectively: once, few, many, or a class where the clone is expanded.

NA	TRBV7-9	TRBJ2-2	NA	14	TGTGCCAGCAGCCAGGGAATAAACACCGGGGAGCTGTTTTTT	CASSQGINTGELFF
NA	TRBV21-1	TRBJ1-5	NA	16	TGTGCCAGCAGCAAACCTGGAGGAGCAGCAAATCAGCCCCAGCATTTT	CASSKPGGAANQPQHF
NA	TRBV7-3	TRBJ1-1	NA	16	TGTGCCAGCAGCTTAAATGGGGCCAGGGCGAACACTGAAGCTTTCTTT	CASSLNGARANTEAFF
NA	TRBV5-1	TRBJ1-6	NA	13	TGCGCCAGCAGCTCCTACTATAATTCACCCCTCCACTTT	CASSSYYNSPLHF
TRBD1	TRBV11-1	TRBJ2-5	NA	15	TGTGCCAGCAGACTACGGACAGGGGGCGGGGAGACCCAGTACTTC	CASRLRTGGGETQYF
TRBD2	TRBV7-8	TRBJ2-5	NA	16	TGTGCCAGCAGCGCCAAGCGGGACCCAGGTGGGGAGACCCAGTACTTC	CASSAKRDPGGETQYF
TRBD2	TRBV2	TRBJ2-4	NA	14	TGTGCCAGCAACGCTGCGGGAGCGGTGAACATTCAGTACTTC	CASNAAGAVNIQYF
NA	TRBV6-1	TRBJ1-2	NA	15	TGTGCCAGCAGTGGCGGGGACCGGTCCCGCGGTGGCTACACCTTC	CASSGGDRSRGGYTF
NA	TRBV19	TRBJ1-6	NA	14	TGTGCCAGTAGCCCCGGCGACAATAATTCACCCCTCCACTTT	CASSPGDNNSPLHF
TRBD2	TRBV2	TRBJ2-1	NA	15	TGTGCCACCAAAAAGACTAGCGGGGAATACAATGAGCAGTTCTTC	CATKKTSGEYNEQFF
TRBD1	TRBV7-9	TRBJ2-2	NA	17	TGTGCCAGCAGCCCCCGCCCGGGACAGCCGAACACCGGGGAGCTGTTTTTT	CASSPRPGQPNTGELFF
TRBD2	TRBV7-3	TRBJ2-2	NA	16	TGTGCCAGCAGTTTCGGGACTAGCGGGTACACCGGGGAGCTGTTTTTT	CASSFGTSGYTGELFF
NA	TRBV6-6	TRBJ2-1	NA	16	TGTGCCAGCAGTAAGACTAGTGTCAGCTCCTACAATGAGCAGTTCTTC	CASSKTSVSSYNEQFF
TRBD2	TRBV11-1	TRBJ2-1	NA	14	TGTGCCAGCAGCTTATGGGGACTAGCGGGTGACCGGTTCTTC	CASSLWGLAGDRFF
TRBD1	TRBV19	TRBJ1-2	few	15	TGTGCCAGTAGTATCCCCGGGCAGGGGGCCGGGGGCTACACCTTC	CASSIPGQGAGGYTF
TRBD2	TRBV14	TRBJ2-3	NA	16	TGTGCCAGCAGCCAGCCGAGGGGCGGGAGAGGGGATACGCAGTATTTT	CASSQPRGGRGDTQYF
NA	TRBV27	TRBJ1-5	NA	15	TGTGCCAGCAGTTTAGGATCCGGGAGAAATCAGCCCCAGCATTTT	CASSLGSGRNQPQHF
NA	TRBV7-3	TRBJ2-1	NA	16	TGTGCCAGCAGCCCTCTAGCCGGACTCTATAACAATGAGCAGTTCTTC	CASSPLAGLYNNEQFF
NA	TRBV6-6	TRBJ1-2	NA	16	TGTGCCAGCAGTTACTCGTCTAGGTCAGCTAACTATGGCTACACCTTC	CASSYSSRSANYGYTF
NA	TRBV7-6	TRBJ2-7	NA	12	TGTGCCAGCAGCTCGAGCTCCTACGAGCAGTACTTC	CASSSSSYEQYF
TRBD1	TRBV19	TRBJ2-7	NA	13	TGTGCCAGTAGTGACAGGGACTCCTACGAGCAGTACTTC	CASSDRDSYEQYF
TRBD1	TRBV19	TRBJ2-2	NA	17	TGTGCCAGTAGCATCAAAACTTACAGGGGGCACGCCGGGGAGCTGTTTTTT	CASSIKTYRGHAGELFF
NA	TRBV6-1	TRBJ1-5	NA	12	TGTGCCATCAGTGGCACAAATCAGCCCCAGCATTTT	CAISGTNQPQHF
NA	TRBV7-8	TRBJ1-2	NA	13	TGTGCCAGCAGCTTCGTCAGGGCGGATGGCTACACCTTC	CASSFVRADGYTF
TRBD1	TRBV18	TRBJ2-2	NA	16	TGTGCCAGCTCACCCCCGGACAGGGCGGGCACCGGGGAGCTGTTTTTT	CASSPPDRAGTGELFF
TRBD1	TRBV29-1	TRBJ2-1	NA	12	TGCAGCTCGGGACAGGGATGGCGGGAGCAGTTCTTC	CSSGQGWREQFF
NA	TRBV11-2	TRBJ2-3	NA	15	TGTGCCAGCAGCTTAGTGGCGGGTGGGGCAGATACGCAGTATTTT	CASSLVAGGADTQYF
TRBD1	TRBV9	TRBJ1-1	NA	15	TGTGCCAGCAGCTGGGACAGGACTAACCGAGCGGAAGCTTTCTTT	CASSWDRTNRAEAFF
NA	TRBV13	TRBJ1-1	NA	15	TGTGCCAGCAGCCAAAGCGGGGGCGCCTTCACTGAAGCTTTCTTT	CASSQSGGAFTEAFF
NA	TRBV19	TRBJ1-5	NA	15	TGTGCCAGTACTGGGTGGACAGTCGAAGATCAGCCCCAGCATTTT	CASTGWTVEDQPQHF
TRBD1	TRBV10-1	TRBJ2-3	NA	14	TGCGCCAGTGCGACAGGGGGGAGCGCAGATACGCAGTATTTT	CASATGGSADTQYF
NA	TRBV10-3	TRBJ1-2	once	12	TGTGCCACCGAGGGGGGGAACAATGGCTACACCTTC	CATEGGNNGYTF
NA	TRBV6-1	TRBJ2-1	NA	14	TGTGCCAGCAGTGAAAGCCGACACTACAATGAGCAGTTCTTC	CASSESRHYNEQFF
TRBD2	TRBV10-1	TRBJ2-1	NA	17	TGCGCCAGCAGTGAGGTGGATTGGGGGGAGGGCCTCAATGAGCAGTTCTTC	CASSEVDWGEGLNEQFF
TRBD1	TRBV4-1	TRBJ2-2	NA	18	TGCGCCAGCATGGGGCCCAGGGGGCGCCTATCGAACACCGGGGAGCTGTTTTTT	CASMGPRGRLSNTGELFF
NA	TRBV11-2	TRBJ1-5	NA	16	TGTGCCAGCAGCTTAGACAGGGAGAGGGGGATATGGCCCCAGCATTTT	CASSLDRERGIWPQHF
NA	TRBV28	TRBJ1-1	NA	15	TGTGCCAGCAGTTTATCCACAGGACAGAACACTGAAGCTTTCTTT	CASSLSTGQNTEAFF